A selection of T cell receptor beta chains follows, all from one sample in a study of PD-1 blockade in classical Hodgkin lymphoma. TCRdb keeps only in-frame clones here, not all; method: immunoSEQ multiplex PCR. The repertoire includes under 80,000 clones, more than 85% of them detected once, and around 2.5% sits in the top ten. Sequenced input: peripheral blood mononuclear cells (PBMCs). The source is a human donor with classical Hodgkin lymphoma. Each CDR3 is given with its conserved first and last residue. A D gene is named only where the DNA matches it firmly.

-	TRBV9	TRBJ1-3	CASSARDTTYTIYF
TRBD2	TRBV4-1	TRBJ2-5	CASSQVSAGGGETQYF
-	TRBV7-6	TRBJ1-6	CASSRNNSPLHF
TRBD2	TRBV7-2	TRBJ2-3	CASIWRGGSDTQYF
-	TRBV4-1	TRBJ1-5	CASSPRIGNQPQHF
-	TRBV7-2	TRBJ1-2	CASSSLAAAYGYTF
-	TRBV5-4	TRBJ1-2	CASRLDAKYGYTF
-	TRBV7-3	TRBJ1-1	CASSLLRVATTEAFF
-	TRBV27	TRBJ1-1	CASSYSGNTEAFF
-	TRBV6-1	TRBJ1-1	CASSELRGDAFF
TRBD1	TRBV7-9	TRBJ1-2	CASLGQVMDYGYTF
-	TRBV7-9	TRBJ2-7	CASSLLALYEQYF
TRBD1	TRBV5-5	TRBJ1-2	CASSSLRQGVFHGYTF
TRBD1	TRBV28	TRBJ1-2	CASSGDRANGYTF
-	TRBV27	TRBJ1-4	CATPGTLKGPCEKLFF
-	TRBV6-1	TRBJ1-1	CASDRLSHTEAFF
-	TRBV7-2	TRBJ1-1	CASSLDAPTEAFF
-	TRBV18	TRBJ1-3	CASSLSRGLSGNTIYF
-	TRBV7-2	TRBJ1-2	CASSLAGQSDGYTF
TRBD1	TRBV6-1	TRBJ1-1	CASTWDRNTEAFF
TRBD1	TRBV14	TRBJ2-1	CASSHLPGQGPTAYNEQFF
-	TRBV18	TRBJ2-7	CASSPRGEVYEQYF
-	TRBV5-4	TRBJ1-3	CASSPQATSGNTIYF
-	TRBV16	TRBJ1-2	CASSQSIAINYGYTF
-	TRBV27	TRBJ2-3	CASNRGVADTQYF
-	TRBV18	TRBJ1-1	CASSPTVNTEAFF
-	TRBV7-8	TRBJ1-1	CASSPQTVRKDTEAFF
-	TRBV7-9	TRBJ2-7	CASSLQGNSYEQYF
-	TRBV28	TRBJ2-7	CASSEAKTYEQYF
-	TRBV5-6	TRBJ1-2	CASTPSMARGYTF
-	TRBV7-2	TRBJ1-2	CASSLNLKGYGYTF
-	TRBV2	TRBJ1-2	CASSEARVLGGYTF
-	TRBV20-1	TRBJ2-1	CSASLSAEQFF
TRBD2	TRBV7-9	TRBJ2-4	CAGSLSLAGDNIQYF
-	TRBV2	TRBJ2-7	CASKTDTYEQYF
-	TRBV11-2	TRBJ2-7	CASSLGPTYEQYF
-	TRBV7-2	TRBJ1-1	CASSLGSRGQGLTEAFF
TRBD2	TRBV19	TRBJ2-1	CASSTLAGSYNEQFF
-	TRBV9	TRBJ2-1	CASSVRGGTYNEQFF
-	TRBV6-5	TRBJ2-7	CASSPRIGGYKQYF
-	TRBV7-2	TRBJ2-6	CASSLAGGSGANVLTF
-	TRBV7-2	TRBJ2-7	CASSLGLGQIIDEQYF
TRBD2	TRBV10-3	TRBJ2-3	CASTRTSGGNTQYF
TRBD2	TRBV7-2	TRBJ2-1	CASSLRSGGLNEQFF
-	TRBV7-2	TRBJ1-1	CASSARDGGTEAFF